The rows below give T cell receptor beta chains drawn from one sample of a study of T-cell memory formation after mild COVID-19. Using its own MiXCR run on the 5' RACE reads, TCRdb lists one record per CDR3 protein. Counted here are about 400,000 distinct CDR3 sequences, less than 25% occurring once; the ten biggest clones make up less than 15%. The source material was PBMCs or a T cell subset sorted from them (not recorded which). The source is an adult woman who had mild COVID-19 (a few samples of this study predate the infection). Cell type and time point are not known. Each CDR3 is given with its conserved first and last residue. D genes are given only for firm matches. Clone size, where shown, is once, few, many, or a class for clones that have expanded.

D | J | V | size | DNA | CDR3
TRBD1 | TRBJ1-1 | TRBV12-3/TRBV12-4 | - | TGTGCCAGCAGTTTTCGGACAGGGGGCACTGAAGCTTTCTTT | CASSFRTGGTEAFF
- | TRBJ2-2 | TRBV7-2 | few | TGTGCCAGCAGCTTAGATCCCCGATCGAACACCGGGGAGCTGTTTTTT | CASSLDPRSNTGELFF
TRBD2 | TRBJ2-7 | TRBV20-1 | - | TGCAGTGCTCAACAATCCCGACTAGCGGGGTACGAGCAGTACTTC | CSAQQSRLAGYEQYF
- | TRBJ1-1 | TRBV7-9 | many | TGTGCCAGCAGCGCCACGTGGGACACTGAAGCTTTCTTT | CASSATWDTEAFF
- | TRBJ2-1 | TRBV29-1 | - | TGCAGCGTGAAAGGGGGGGACTTCATATACAATGAGCAGTTCTTC | CSVKGGDFIYNEQFF
- | TRBJ1-1 | TRBV9 | - | TGTGCCAGCAGCGGACAGGCCCCGGGGAACACTGAAGCTTTCTTT | CASSGQAPGNTEAFF
- | TRBJ1-3 | TRBV29-1 | few | TGCAGCGTTGTTCTGGTAAACGGCAGAAACACCATATATTTT | CSVVLVNGRNTIYF
TRBD2 | TRBJ2-5 | TRBV5-1 | - | TGCGCCAGCAGTCCGGACGGGAGGGAGACCCAGTACTTC | CASSPDGRETQYF
TRBD1 | TRBJ2-1 | TRBV5-1 | - | TGCGCCAGCAGCTTGGCCGGCAGGGACAGAGTCGATGAGCAGTTCTTC | CASSLAGRDRVDEQFF
- | TRBJ2-1 | TRBV11-2 | - | TGTGCCAGCAGCTTGAGACAGCGATACAATGAGCAGTTCTTC | CASSLRQRYNEQFF
TRBD1 | TRBJ2-7 | TRBV11-2 | few | TGTGCCAGCAGCTTAAAGGGACAGTCCTACGAGCAGTACTTC | CASSLKGQSYEQYF
- | TRBJ2-4 | TRBV24-1 | many | TGTGCCACCAGTGATTTGCTGAGTACAGGACTAGCCAAAAACATTCAGTACTTC | CATSDLLSTGLAKNIQYF
TRBD2 | TRBJ2-5 | TRBV20-1 | - | TGCAGTGCTAGAGATGGGACTAGCGGGATGTGGAGGGAGACCCAGTACTTC | CSARDGTSGMWRETQYF
- | TRBJ2-2 | TRBV11-2 | - | TGTGCCAGCAGCTTTAACAGGTTACACGCGGGGGAGCTGTTTTTT | CASSFNRLHAGELFF
TRBD1 | TRBJ1-2 | TRBV11-2 | - | TGTGCCAGCAGCTCGATCGACAGGGGGGACGGCTACACCTTC | CASSSIDRGDGYTF
TRBD2 | TRBJ2-3 | TRBV7-2 | many | TGTGCCAGCAGCTTGGGCGGGGGTACGCAGTATTTT | CASSLGGGTQYF
- | TRBJ2-5 | TRBV11-3 | - | TGTGCCAGCAGCTTAGCAGGGAAAGAGACCCAGTACTTC | CASSLAGKETQYF
- | TRBJ1-5 | TRBV5-1 | few | TGCGCCAGCAGCTTGTCGGGACAAAGCAATCAGCCCCAGCATTTT | CASSLSGQSNQPQHF
TRBD1 | TRBJ2-6 | TRBV24-1 | few | TGTGCCACCAGTGATTCACCGGGACAGAGCTCTGGGGCCAACGTCCTGACTTTC | CATSDSPGQSSGANVLTF
TRBD1 | TRBJ1-1 | TRBV20-1 | - | TGCAGTGCTTCGGACAGGGAGAACACTGAAGCTTTCTTT | CSASDRENTEAFF
- | TRBJ2-1 | TRBV6-5 | - | TGTGCCAGCAGTCGTATCGAGGGAACTCTCCTAGGGCAGTTCTTC | CASSRIEGTLLGQFF
- | TRBJ2-2 | TRBV9 | few | TGTGCCAGCAGCGCTCGGTGGGGAGCCGGGGAGCTGTTTTTT | CASSARWGAGELFF
TRBD2 | TRBJ2-7 | TRBV7-2 | - | TGTGCCAGCAGCAAGAAAGGACTAGCGGACCCGTTCAACGAGCAGTACTTC | CASSKKGLADPFNEQYF
TRBD2 | TRBJ2-1 | TRBV7-3 | - | TGTGCCAGCAGCTCGGGACTAGCGGGAACCTACAATGAGCAGTTCTTC | CASSSGLAGTYNEQFF
- | TRBJ2-1 | TRBV20-1 | - | TGCAGTGCTAGAGACTACCAATTGAACGAGCAGTTCTTC | CSARDYQLNEQFF
TRBD1 | TRBJ1-1 | TRBV7-2 | few | TGTGCCAGCAGCCCGGGGACAGGGCGAGGGAACACTGAAGCTTTCTTT | CASSPGTGRGNTEAFF
TRBD1 | TRBJ2-1 | TRBV6-2/TRBV6-3 | few | TGTGCCAGCACCGTCCTCGGGACAGGGAACAATGAGCAGTTCTTC | CASTVLGTGNNEQFF
- | TRBJ1-5 | TRBV12-3/TRBV12-4 | few | TGTGCCAGCAGTCAAGGAGGGAGAATGGACAATCAGCCCCAGCATTTT | CASSQGGRMDNQPQHF
- | TRBJ2-7 | TRBV11-2 | - | TGTGCCAGCAGCTTAGATCAGCAGGGTAACTACGAGCAGTACTTC | CASSLDQQGNYEQYF
- | TRBJ2-3 | TRBV5-1 | - | TGCGCCAGCAGCCCAGGTGAGATGGATACGCAGTATTTT | CASSPGEMDTQYF
- | TRBJ1-2 | TRBV7-3 | - | TGTGCCAGCAGCTTAGATGGCTACACCTTC | CASSLDGYTF
TRBD2 | TRBJ2-1 | TRBV11-3 | few | TGTGCCAGCAGCTTAGATCCGGGACTAGCGAACAATGAGCAGTTCTTC | CASSLDPGLANNEQFF
TRBD1 | TRBJ2-4 | TRBV20-1 | many | TGCAGTGCCGAGAATTACAGGGGAATGGCCAAAAACATTCAGTACTTC | CSAENYRGMAKNIQYF
TRBD2 | TRBJ2-1 | TRBV2 | - | TGTGCCAGCAGCGGTCCCGGGACTAGCGGGATTAATGAGCAGTTCTTC | CASSGPGTSGINEQFF
- | TRBJ2-7 | TRBV6-5 | - | TGTGCCAGCAGTTACTACAGCGGTGCCGCCTACGAGCAGTACTTC | CASSYYSGAAYEQYF
- | TRBJ2-7 | TRBV7-2 | many | TGTGCCAGCAGCTTAGTCTATAGCTCCTACGAGCAGTACTTC | CASSLVYSSYEQYF
- | TRBJ2-2 | TRBV20-1 | few | TGCAGTGCTAGAGATCCTACAGGGACCGAAAGCACCGGGGAGCTGTTTTTT | CSARDPTGTESTGELFF
- | TRBJ2-7 | TRBV7-2 | - | TGTGCCAGCAGCTTACCCCCGGGGTTCAACGAGCAGTACTTC | CASSLPPGFNEQYF
TRBD2 | TRBJ2-3 | TRBV20-1 | - | TGCAGTGCACGACTAGCGGCTAGCACAGATACGCAGTATTTT | CSARLAASTDTQYF